The 6 T cell receptor beta chains below all came from one sample that was sequenced in a study of human T cells and chemical hapten exposure. TCRdb re-called the RACE reads with MiXCR, one entry per CDR3 protein. This sample has about 52,000 distinct CDR3 sequences; approximately 11% occur once, and the top ten carry 1.8%. Time point of the sample: patch test 1, 2 weeks after DPC sensitization. Treatment indicated: therapeutic diphenylcyclopropenone sensitization with weekly scalp DPC. The authors' total RNA extraction used unfractionated whole blood. Sequenced material: whole blood, taken in connection with sensitization to the hapten diphenylcyclopropenone (DPC). Source of these receptors: a woman in her forties with alopecia areata. Some clones in this sample may be carry-over from other donors' samples.

This clonotype showed up many times. J is TRBJ2-1 and V is TRBV18; D gene unclear. Germline loops: CDR1 KGHSH, CDR2 LQKENI. The CDR3 consists of 15 residues. The V and J ends lost 2 bases and 4 bases respectively, with 12 bases between them. The CDR3 region is CASSPGAGSYNEQFF. CDR3 nucleotides: TGTGCCAGCTCACCAGGAGCAGGTAGTTACAATGAGCAGTTCTTC.

This clonotype occurred many times. This CDR3 is CAIRTSGGYNNEQFF. The CDR3 DNA reads as TGTGCCATCAGAACTAGCGGGGGCTACAACAATGAGCAGTTCTTC. This rearrangement joins TRBV10-3 to TRBJ2-1; 11 positions agree with TRBD2. Germline V gene sequence: CDR1 ENHRY, CDR2 SYGVKD. Trimming removed 6 bases from V and 5 bases from J; junction bases left unmatched: 6. The CDR3 is 15 amino acids.

This clonotype was counted many times. The chain combines TRBV7-3 with TRBJ1-1; 11 bases fit TRBD1. Trimming at V came to 5 bases and at J to 8 bases, leaving 7 bases not matched to a gene. Germline lookup yields CDR1 SGHTA and CDR2 FQGTGA. The CDR3 extends over 14 amino acids. This CDR3 reads CASSPGQGAAEAFF. Written as DNA, the CDR3 is TGTGCCAGCAGCCCAGGACAGGGGGCTGCAGAAGCTTTCTTT.

This chain links TRBV30 with TRBJ1-1, with a possible D match to TRBD1 (5 bases). The CDR3 loop spans 14 amino acids. Germline CDR1 is GTSNPN and CDR2 is SVGIG (reference sequence). The V end was cut by 4 bases, the J end by 0 bases, with 12 bases between. The CDR3 region has the DNA TGTGCCTGGATCTCAGGGCTGCTGAACACTGAAGCTTTCTTT. Encoded protein: CAWISGLLNTEAFF. The full variable domain, with the rest looked up from reference TRBV30 and TRBJ1-1, is SQTIHQWPATLVQPVGSPLSLECTVEGTSNPNLYWYRQAAGRGLQLLFYSVGIGQISSEVPQNLSASRPQDRQFILSSKKLLLSDSGFYLCAWISGLLNTEAFFGQGTRLTVV.

This clonotype was found many times. The J gene is TRBJ1-1, the V gene TRBV28; D remains ambiguous. Germline assignment: CDR1 MDHEN and CDR2 SYDVKM. V was shortened by 3 bases and J by 1 base, with 9 bases between the two germline ends. This CDR3 contains 14 residues. The CDR3 DNA follows: TGTGCCAGCAGTTTCTGGAGCGGGAACACTGAAGCTTTCTTT. It translates to CASSFWSGNTEAFF.

This clonotype was counted at least ten times. V gene TRBV6-5 combines with J gene TRBJ2-5; perhaps TRBD2 as D (5 bases). Germline V gives CDR1 MNHEY, CDR2 SVGAGI. The CDR3 loop spans 13 amino acids. Trimming left V 0 bases short and J 5 bases short, with 7 bases between. The CDR3, as DNA: TGTGCCAGCAGTTACTCCGGGAAGGAGACCCAGTACTTC. This encodes CASSYSGKETQYF.